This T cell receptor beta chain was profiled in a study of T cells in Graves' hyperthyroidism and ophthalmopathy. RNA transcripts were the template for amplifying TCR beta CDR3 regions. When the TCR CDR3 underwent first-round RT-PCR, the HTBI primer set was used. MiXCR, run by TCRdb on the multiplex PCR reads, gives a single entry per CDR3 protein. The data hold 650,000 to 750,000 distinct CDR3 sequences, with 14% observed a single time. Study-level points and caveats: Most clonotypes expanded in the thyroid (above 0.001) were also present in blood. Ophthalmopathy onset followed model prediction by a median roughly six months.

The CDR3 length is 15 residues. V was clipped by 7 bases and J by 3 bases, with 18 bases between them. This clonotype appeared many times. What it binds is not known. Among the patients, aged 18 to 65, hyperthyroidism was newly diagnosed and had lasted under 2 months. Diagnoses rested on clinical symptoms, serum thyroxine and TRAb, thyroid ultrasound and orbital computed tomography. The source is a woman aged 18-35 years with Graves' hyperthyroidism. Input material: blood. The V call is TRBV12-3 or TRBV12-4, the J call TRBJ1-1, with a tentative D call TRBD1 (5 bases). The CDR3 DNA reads TGTGCCAGCACCCTCACCCCGAGGGGATACACTGAAGCTTTCTTT. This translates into CASTLTPRGYTEAFF.